The sequence of this T cell receptor (beta chain) was determined in a study of blood T cell repertoires in COVID-19. About the research overall: Samples representing acute and convalescent COVID-19 were sourced from the United States, Italy and Spain. PBMCs, B-cell-depleted T cells, or T cells provided the cDNA or gDNA that made up the material.

In the authors' methods: Reference gene primer amplification gave nucleated cell count estimates. Generated by immunoSEQ multiplex PCR, the TCRdb table keeps only in-frame clones and is missing some. That table is the source of V, J and clone size, and D and trimming were worked out from the DNA. Of about 280,000 clones in the sample, 87% were seen once. V lost 3 bases, J lost 3 bases, and 12 bases stayed unmatched. This CDR3 region has 17 residues. Germline CDR1 reads SGHDT; CDR2 reads YYEEEE. The V and J genes are TRBV5-6 and TRBJ2-3, with 8 bases identical to TRBD2. Material for sequencing was peripheral blood. The clonotype was recovered from a woman in her forties or fifties who had recovered from COVID-19. Here the CDR3 DNA reads TGTGCCAGCAGCTGGCTAGCGGGCGACCGTAGGACAGATACGCAGTATTTT. It yields the protein CASSWLAGDRRTDTQYF.